Below, 5 T cell receptor beta chains from the same sample are listed, as sequenced in a study of glioma-infiltrating T cells after dendritic cell vaccination listed by TCRdb under 2016. The protocol used for the library was the immunoSEQ multiplex PCR assay. TCRdb holds this immuneACCESS table with in-frame rearrangements only. Some clones are missing; in checked studies, unresolved V genes explain under half, and the rest has no known cause. Across this sample there are 55,000 to 70,000 clones, with 82% seen only once. Around 9.6% of the sample goes to the ten largest clones. The sample consisted of blood, taken before dendritic cell vaccination. The source of these receptors is a human donor with glioblastoma.

The chain joins TRBV5-1 to TRBJ1-2; no reliable D call. CDR3 length equals 14 residues. V shed 2 bases and J shed 2 bases, with 10 bases lying between them. Germline values: CDR1 SGHRS, CDR2 YFSETQ. The chain's CDR3 is CASSLIGVNYGYTF. The CDR3 DNA reads as TGCGCCAGCAGCTTAATCGGGGTAAACTATGGCTACACCTTC.

J is TRBJ2-3 and V is TRBV19, with 9 bases aligning to TRBD1. V shed 5 bases and J 3 bases; nucleotides not matched to a gene: 6. This CDR3 is built from 15 residues. CDR1 and CDR2 (germline): LNHDA, SQIVND (reference sequence). CDR3: CASSPGQGLTDTQYF. CDR3 nucleotide sequence: TGTGCCAGTAGTCCGGGACAGGGTTTGACAGATACGCAGTATTTT.

The gene calls are TRBV6-1 and TRBJ2-5; 8 nucleotides match TRBD2. In germline, CDR1 is MNHNS, CDR2 SASEGT. The CDR3 is 14 amino acids. V lost 10 bases, J lost 3 bases, and 10 bases stayed unmatched. Here the CDR3 DNA reads TGTGCCAACCACGCGTGGCGGGGGGAAGAGACCCAGTACTTC. Translation: CANHAWRGEETQYF.

V gene TRBV5-1 combines with J gene TRBJ1-1; D is possibly TRBD1 (5 bases). From germline, CDR1 is SGHRS and CDR2 YFSETQ. The ends were cut back, 0 bases at V and 3 bases at J, with 9 bases in the middle. The CDR3 has 14 amino acids. CDR3 DNA sequence: TGCGCCAGCAGCTTGGATCAGGGATACACTGAAGCTTTCTTT. This gives the protein CASSLDQGYTEAFF.

The V and J genes are TRBV27 and TRBJ1-5; TRBD1 might be the D (5 bases). The CDR3 is 20 amino acids. Trimming left V 7 bases short and J 0 bases short, with 28 bases between. Germline lookup yields CDR1 MNHEY and CDR2 SMNVEV (reference sequence). In nucleotides, the CDR3 is TGTGCCAGCACCCTTAGACAGATTCTCTCCCCGATATATAGCAATCAGCCCCAGCATTTT. This gives the protein CASTLRQILSPIYSNQPQHF.